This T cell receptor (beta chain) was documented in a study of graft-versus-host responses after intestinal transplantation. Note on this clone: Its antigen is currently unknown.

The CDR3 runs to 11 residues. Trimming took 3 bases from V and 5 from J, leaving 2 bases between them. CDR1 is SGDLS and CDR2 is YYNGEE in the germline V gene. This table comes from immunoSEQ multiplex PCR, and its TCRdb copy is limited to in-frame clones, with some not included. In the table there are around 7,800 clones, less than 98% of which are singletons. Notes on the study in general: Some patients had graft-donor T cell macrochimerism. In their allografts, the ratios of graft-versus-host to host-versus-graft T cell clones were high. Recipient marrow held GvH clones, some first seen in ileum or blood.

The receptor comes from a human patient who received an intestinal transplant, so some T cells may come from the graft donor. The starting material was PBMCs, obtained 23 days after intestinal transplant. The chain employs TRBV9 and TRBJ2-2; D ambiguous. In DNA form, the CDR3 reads TGTGCCAGCAGCGGTACCGGGGAGCTGTTTTTT. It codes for CASSGTGELFF.